This T cell receptor (beta chain) was recorded in a study of blood T cell repertoires in COVID-19 (TCRdb year 2020). For the study in its entirety: Collaborator samples came from the United States, Italy and Spain and covered acute and convalescent phases of COVID-19. The repertoires were released in a freely available public database intended as a resource for research on the immune response to SARS-CoV-2. A de-identified subject ID, COVID-19 status, age in years and sex were almost always included in the sample metadata. The material from the prospective study consisted of cDNA or gDNA derived from T cells, B-cell-depleted T cells, or PBMCs. Where available, HLA class I and class II types were obtained from metadata supplied by the sample provider rather than from assay-based typing. The samples were drawn from two sources: the first 160 participants of the ongoing ImmuneRACE study, and 950 to 1,500 subjects contributed by 6 global collaborators. The dataset comprised deeply sampled blood TCRbeta repertoires from subjects exposed to, actively infected with, or recovered from COVID-19. Here is what the overall study found, with its caveats: The amount of clinical and demographic metadata varied by source and participant and was provided uncurated.

Spanning cysteine to phenylalanine, the CDR3 consists of 15 amino acids. Only CDR3 DNA is held: 45 bases, read in frame from base 1. Sequences GTSNPN (CDR1) and SVGIG (CDR2) are obtained from the germline V gene (reference sequence). V drops 0 bases and J drops 8 bases, leaving 19 bases in between. TCRbeta CDR3 regions were amplified from genomic DNA using the immunoSEQ Assay, a bias-controlled multiplex PCR. The original pipeline was this. Nucleated cell counts per sample were estimated from amplification of reference gene primers within the assay. To quantify the absolute abundance of each unique TCRbeta CDR3 rearrangement, sequence reads were collapsed and filtered. For each sample, productive Simpson clonality was calculated by taking the square root of Simpson's diversity index across productive rearrangements. Entries here come from immuneACCESS through TCRdb and include only in-frame sequences with V and J called. Some clones fail to appear in such tables; in the studies checked, an unresolved V gene covers under half of the shortfall, and the cause of the remainder is unknown. That table supplies the V and J calls and clone size; D and trimming were determined from the DNA. Here the sample has over 65,000 clones; roughly 80% occur a single time. The ten largest make up about 16% of the sample.

Whole blood was collected in K2EDTA tubes by collaborating institutions according to the institutions' own protocols. For TCRbeta analysis, collaborators shipped samples in one of three forms: frozen whole blood, isolated PBMCs, or DNA extracted from either of those sample types. Concerning this clone itself: What this receptor recognizes is not known. One base away there is no much larger clone; base qualities are not given.

The sequencing sample was made of peripheral blood. The chain couples TRBV30 to TRBJ1-2; the D gene is perhaps TRBD1, from 6 matching bases. This clonotype was sampled from an elderly man with active COVID-19. The CDR3 reads CAWSVLDSAMGGYTF. The nucleotide sequence reads as follows: TGTGCCTGGAGTGTCTTGGACAGCGCTATGGGGGGCTACACCTTC.